The 28 T cell receptor beta chains below come from one sample, sequenced in a study of T-cell memory formation after mild COVID-19. TCRdb passed the 5' RACE reads through MiXCR, listing each CDR3 protein once. The table lists under 200,000 distinct CDR3 sequences, 31% of them singletons, with more than 10% in the top ten. The sequencing input was PBMCs or a T cell subset sorted from them (not recorded which). These receptors originate from an adult woman who had mild COVID-19 (a few samples of this study predate the infection). Cell type and time point are not known.

V gene TRBV5-1 combines with J gene TRBJ1-1; D is possibly TRBD1 (6 bases). This CDR3 region has 15 residues. Germline V gene sequence: CDR1 SGHRS, CDR2 YFSETQ. Trimming left V 3 bases short and J 5 bases short, with 17 bases between. This chain's CDR3 is CASSSTGGGSTEAFF. In nucleotides, the CDR3 is TGCGCCAGCAGCTCTACGGGAGGGGGAAGTACTGAAGCTTTCTTT. The full variable domain, completed using reference TRBV5-1 and TRBJ1-1, is KAGVTQTPRYLIKTRGQQVTLSCSPISGHRSVSWYQQTPGQGLQFLFEYFSETQRNKGNFPGRFSGRQFSNSRSEMNVSTLELGDSALYLCASSSTGGGSTEAFFGQGTRLTVV.

The V gene is TRBV15, the J gene TRBJ2-2; D is unclear. There are 14 residues in the CDR3. Trimming cost V 4 bases and J 8 bases, with 14 bases left between them. CDR1 is LNHNV and CDR2 is YYDKDF in the germline V gene (reference sequence). The CDR3 loop reads CATSTPEITGELFF. The CDR3 nucleotides read TGTGCCACCAGCACCCCGGAAATTACTGGGGAGCTGTTTTTT.

This clonotype was seen a few times. The genes are TRBV12-3 or TRBV12-4 and TRBJ2-7, with 7 bases that match TRBD1. V shed 4 bases and J 0 bases; nucleotides not matched to a gene: 9. The CDR3 totals 16 residues. CDR3: CASSCTGASTSYEQYF. In DNA form, the CDR3 reads TGTGCCAGCAGTTGTACAGGGGCTTCGACCTCCTACGAGCAGTACTTC.

This chain links TRBV9 with TRBJ2-1; 7 bases line up with TRBD2. J gave up 9 bases and V 0 bases, and 6 bases lay outside the gene matches. Germline values: CDR1 SGDLS, CDR2 YYNGEE. The CDR3 contains 14 residues. CDR3 DNA: TGTGCCAGCAGCGTAGATCCTAGCGGCGGTGAGCAGTTCTTC. Protein product: CASSVDPSGGEQFF.

There are a few counts of this clonotype. The chain joins TRBV5-1 to TRBJ2-7; D unresolved. CDR1 is SGHRS and CDR2 is YFSETQ in the germline V gene. There are 14 residues in the CDR3. Trimming took off 1 base at V and 0 bases at J, with 8 bases between the two ends. The CDR3 spells CASSLQWGSYEQYF. For the CDR3, the DNA is TGCGCCAGCAGCTTGCAATGGGGCTCCTACGAGCAGTACTTC.

At least ten counts were recorded for this clonotype. The genes are TRBV6-5 and TRBJ1-1; D uncertain. Germline V gives CDR1 MNHEY, CDR2 SVGAGI. Trimming cost V 4 bases and J 1 base, with 7 bases left between them. CDR3 length: 13 residues. CDR3 sequence reads: CASSFSSNTEAFF. The CDR3 bases are TGTGCCAGCAGTTTTTCATCGAACACTGAAGCTTTCTTT.

This clonotype was detected only once. The V call is TRBV6-1, the J call TRBJ2-4; D is possibly TRBD1 (6 bases). Looked up from germline, CDR1 is MNHNS and CDR2 is SASEGT. V lost 6 bases and J 2 bases, leaving 8 bases between the germline ends. The CDR3 contains 13 residues. The CDR3 loop is CASRQGSKNIQYF. The CDR3 DNA is TGTGCCAGCAGACAGGGTTCCAAAAACATTCAGTACTTC.

The gene calls are TRBV7-9 and TRBJ1-2; D not resolved. The CDR3 is made up of 13 amino acids. The germline V gene encodes CDR1 SEHNR and CDR2 FQNEAQ (reference sequence). Trimming removed 4 bases at V and 8 bases at J, with 14 bases between. The CDR3 DNA sequence: TGTGCCAGCAGCTCCACGTCAGGCACCGGCTACACCTTC. Translated: CASSSTSGTGYTF.

In its sample, this clonotype was seen a few times. The chain recombines TRBV7-9 with TRBJ1-2, with no clear D. The germline V gene encodes CDR1 SEHNR and CDR2 FQNEAQ (reference sequence). There are 15 residues in the CDR3. V dropped 2 bases and J dropped 0 bases, with 10 bases sitting between them. The CDR3 DNA is TGTGCCAGCAGCTTATTAGGCTTGGCTAACTATGGCTACACCTTC. Its translation is CASSLLGLANYGYTF.

The chain combines TRBV30 with TRBJ2-3; 8 bases fit TRBD1. The CDR3 sequence is 15 residues long. CDR1 GTSNPN and CDR2 SVGIG come from the germline V gene (reference sequence). Unmatched junction bases numbered 7, after V lost 2 bases and J lost 3 bases. The DNA of the CDR3 is TGTGCCTGGAGTCGGAGACAGGGGAGGACAGATACGCAGTATTTT. It yields the protein CAWSRRQGRTDTQYF.

The V gene is TRBV12-3 or TRBV12-4, the J gene TRBJ1-1, with D possibly being TRBD1 (5 bases). This CDR3 contains 12 residues. V dropped 7 bases and J dropped 6 bases, with 12 bases sitting between them. This CDR3 reads CASTGGGAEAFF. The DNA for the CDR3 is TGTGCCAGCACCGGTGGGGGGGCTGAAGCTTTCTTT.

V is TRBV7-8 and J is TRBJ2-7; TRBD2 matches 8 bases. Per germline, CDR1 SGHVS and CDR2 FQNEAQ. Trimming removed 3 bases from V and 2 bases from J; junction bases left unmatched: 6. The CDR3 runs to 15 residues. The CDR3 DNA sequence: TGTGCCAGCAGCTTTCGGACTAGCTTTCCCTACGAGCAGTACTTC. Protein product: CASSFRTSFPYEQYF.

A few counts support this clonotype. This chain joins TRBV10-3 and TRBJ1-5; D is unresolved. Per the germline V gene, CDR1 is ENHRY and CDR2 is SYGVKD. CDR3 size: 14 residues. V was trimmed by 3 bases and J by 0 bases, leaving 6 bases between them. CDR3 amino acids: CAISDPISNQPQHF. DNA for the CDR3: TGTGCCATCAGTGACCCAATTAGCAATCAGCCCCAGCATTTT.

The rearrangement uses TRBV12-3 or TRBV12-4 and TRBJ2-5, with D possibly matching TRBD2 (6 bases). The CDR3 consists of 14 residues. V was trimmed by 6 bases and J by 0 bases, leaving 11 bases between them. In nucleotides, the CDR3 is TGTGCCAGCAGCCCAGGCGGGGACCAAGAGACCCAGTACTTC. Protein product: CASSPGGDQETQYF.

The table lists this clonotype with a few counts. The gene calls are TRBV14 and TRBJ2-7, with a possible D match to TRBD2 (5 bases). The CDR3 totals 15 residues. The germline V and J ends were trimmed by 0 bases and 6 bases, with 15 bases remaining between them. Germline lookup yields CDR1 SGHDN and CDR2 FVKESK. The CDR3 nucleotides are TGTGCCAGCAGCCAAGATCAGGTGTGGGAGCTCGAGCAGTACTTC. This sequence encodes CASSQDQVWELEQYF.

This clonotype was recorded once. The chain carries TRBV5-1 and TRBJ1-1; the match to TRBD1 covers 8 bases. V shed 4 bases, J shed 1 base, and the junction held 9 bases outside the gene matches. Germline V gene lookup returns CDR1 SGHRS and CDR2 YFSETQ. The CDR3 contains 16 residues. In DNA, the CDR3 is TGCGCCAGCAGCCTGACAGGGGTAATACCGAACACTGAAGCTTTCTTT. It is translated as CASSLTGVIPNTEAFF. Filled out from reference TRBV5-1 and TRBJ1-1, the complete variable domain reads KAGVTQTPRYLIKTRGQQVTLSCSPISGHRSVSWYQQTPGQGLQFLFEYFSETQRNKGNFPGRFSGRQFSNSRSEMNVSTLELGDSALYLCASSLTGVIPNTEAFFGQGTRLTVV.

This clonotype was counted only a few times. This chain links TRBV24-1 with TRBJ2-1, with D uncertain. The CDR3 spans 12 residues. The germline V gene has CDR1 KGHDR and CDR2 SFDVKD. V was cut by 5 bases and J by 5 bases, with 6 bases left in between. For the CDR3, the DNA is TGTGCCACCAGTGGCTTTAACAATGAGCAGTTCTTC. Translated, it gives CATSGFNNEQFF.

The chain has TRBV25-1 and TRBJ2-3; D unclear. V lost 1 base, J lost 0 bases, and 8 bases lay in between. CDR1 and CDR2 from the germline V gene are MGHDK and SYGVNS. CDR3 length equals 15 residues. The CDR3 spells CASSESHRSTDTQYF. In DNA form, the CDR3 reads TGTGCCAGCAGTGAATCTCACAGAAGCACAGATACGCAGTATTTT.

In this sample, this clonotype turned up a few times. The chain has TRBV10-3 and TRBJ2-1; 10 bases match TRBD2. The CDR3 totals 14 residues. Per germline, CDR1 ENHRY and CDR2 SYGVKD. After removal of 10 bases from V and 6 bases from J, the junction contained 9 bases not matched to a gene. In DNA, the CDR3 is TGTGCCACCTCCCGGACTAGCGGTAGCAATGAGCAGTTCTTC. Amino acids: CATSRTSGSNEQFF.

V usage is TRBV7-2 and J usage is TRBJ1-5; 8 bases match TRBD1. The CDR3 has 15 residues. J gave up 5 bases and V 4 bases, and 7 bases lay outside the gene matches. CDR1 SGHTA and CDR2 FQGNSA come from the germline V gene. The CDR3 DNA is TGTGCCAGCAGCTATGGGACAGGCCCTCATCAGCCCCAGCATTTT. Translating it yields CASSYGTGPHQPQHF. Drawing the rest from reference TRBV7-2 and TRBJ1-5, the complete variable domain is GAGVSQSPSNKVTEKGKDVELRCDPISGHTALYWYRQSLGQGLEFLIYFQGNSAPDKSGLPSDRFSAERTGGSVSTLTIQRTQQEDSAVYLCASSYGTGPHQPQHFGDGTRLSIL.

This clonotype showed up just a few times. The chain joins TRBV4-2 to TRBJ2-1; 10 bases are a match to TRBD2. Trimming removed 0 bases from V and 3 bases from J; junction bases left unmatched: 2. This CDR3 has 16 residues. The germline gives CDR1 LGHNA, CDR2 YNFKEQ. This CDR3 reads CASSQDLAGDYNEQFF. DNA for the CDR3: TGTGCCAGCAGCCAAGATCTAGCGGGGGACTACAATGAGCAGTTCTTC.

The chain links TRBV5-5 to TRBJ2-2; D not certain. Germline CDR1 is SGHKS and CDR2 is YYEKEE (reference sequence). Between the trimmed V and J ends, which lost 1 base and 3 bases, there was a span of 10 bases. This CDR3 has 15 residues. Written as DNA, the CDR3 is TGTGCCAGCAGCTTGCAGCTTCAGGACACCGGGGAGCTGTTTTTT. This codes for CASSLQLQDTGELFF.

This clonotype appeared a few times. The V call is TRBV7-9, the J call TRBJ1-1, with D possibly matching TRBD1 (6 bases). The germline gives CDR1 SEHNR, CDR2 FQNEAQ (reference sequence). V was shortened by 5 bases and J by 1 base, with 14 bases between the two germline ends. This CDR3 has 15 residues. This chain's CDR3 is CASSPSGGANTEAFF. Here the CDR3 DNA reads TGTGCCAGCAGCCCTAGTGGGGGGGCGAACACTGAAGCTTTCTTT.

A remark on this clonotype: One end of the junction fails to match germline, which may point to a read error. The V and J genes are TRBV7-7 and TRBJ2-5; no reliable D call. Germline lookup yields CDR1 SSHAT and CDR2 FNYEAQ (reference sequence). This CDR3 spans 14 amino acids. The CDR3 spells CASSLGSIGETQYF. In nucleotides, the CDR3 is TGTGCTAGCAGCTTAGGAAGTATTGGGGAGACCCAGTACTTC.

The chain has TRBV7-2 and TRBJ1-5; no definite D call. Trimming cost V 2 bases and J 3 bases, with 11 bases left between them. CDR1 SGHTA and CDR2 FQGNSA come from the germline V gene. The CDR3 consists of 15 residues. In DNA form, the CDR3 reads TGTGCCAGCAGCTTATATGGTTCGGACAATCAGCCCCAGCATTTT. Its protein product is CASSLYGSDNQPQHF.

This clonotype was found a few times. The chain uses TRBV7-3 and TRBJ1-6; D not certain. The CDR3 is made up of 15 amino acids. Per germline, CDR1 SGHTA and CDR2 FQGTGA. The V end was cut by 5 bases, the J end by 10 bases, with 18 bases between. The DNA of the CDR3 is TGTGCCAGCAGCGCCCACGGTACACCGGGATCACCCCTCCACTTT. Encoded protein: CASSAHGTPGSPLHF. The entire variable domain, with the rest obtained from reference TRBV7-3 and TRBJ1-6, is as follows: GAGVSQTPSNKVTEKGKYVELRCDPISGHTALYWYRQSLGQGPEFLIYFQGTGAADDSGLPNDRFFAVRPEGSVSTLKIQRTERGDSAVYLCASSAHGTPGSPLHFGNGTRLTVT.

CDR3 in amino acids: CASSRSYSYNEQFF. The DNA for the CDR3 is TGTGCCAGCAGCCGTAGTTACTCCTACAATGAGCAGTTCTTC. This rearrangement joins TRBV12-3 or TRBV12-4 to TRBJ2-1; D not certain. This CDR3 has 14 residues. The V end was cut by 6 bases, the J end by 0 bases, with 9 bases between.

This clonotype was seen a handful of times. The V gene is TRBV20-1, the J gene TRBJ1-2; perhaps TRBD1 as D (6 bases). Trimming took 5 bases from V and 0 from J, leaving 16 bases between them. There are 15 residues in the CDR3. Germline-derived CDR1 and CDR2 are DFQATT and SNEGSKA (reference sequence). This CDR3 is CSAPRLDSTNYGYTF. The CDR3 DNA sequence: TGCAGTGCTCCACGGTTGGACAGCACTAACTATGGCTACACCTTC.